Each of the 24 T cell receptor beta chains below was sequenced from the same sample in a study of blood T cell repertoires in COVID-19 (dated by TCRdb to the early 2020s). Library preparation used the immunoSEQ multiplex PCR assay. Imported from immuneACCESS, the table was reduced by TCRdb to in-frame sequences with V and J called. These copies leave out some clones; in studies compared against another copy, an unresolved V gene accounts for under half, and the cause of the remainder is not known. The sample data list approximately 350,000 clones, and 80% to 90% of these were observed just once. The ten largest clones take up over 0.95% of the sample. Sequencing was done on a sample of PBMCs or T cells enriched from blood (not recorded which). The source is a man between 18 and 35 years old who had recovered from COVID-19.

CDR3 sequence (DNA): TGTGCCAGCTCTTCCGGTTCTAGCGGGGGTCCCGAGCAGTACTTC. This codes for CASSSGSSGGPEQYF. V gene TRBV18 combines with J gene TRBJ2-7, with TRBD2 identical over 10 bases. The ends lost 6 bases at V and 6 bases at J; junction bases unmatched: 11. There are 15 residues in the CDR3. Germline assignment: CDR1 KGHSH and CDR2 LQKENI.

This clone has only one observation. The rearrangement joins TRBV29-1 to TRBJ1-4; no reliable D call. The CDR3 is 13 residues long. The V gene lost 6 bases and the J gene lost 8 bases, with 16 bases spanning the gap. Looked up from germline, CDR1 is SQVTM and CDR2 is ANQGSEA. The CDR3 here is CSVFGPLSEKLFF. The CDR3 bases are TGCAGCGTCTTCGGTCCCTTATCAGAAAAACTGTTTTTT. The complete variable domain, with remaining parts taken from reference TRBV29-1 and TRBJ1-4, reads SAVISQKPSRDICQRGTSLTIQCQVDSQVTMMFWYRQQPGQSLTLIATANQGSEATYESGFVIDKFPISRPNLTFSTLTVSNMSPEDSSIYLCSVFGPLSEKLFFGSGTQLSVL.

The rearrangement joins TRBV6-1 to TRBJ1-6, with D perhaps TRBD1 (5 bases). CDR3 size: 16 residues. Germline V CDR1 and CDR2: MNHNS, SASEGT. The V end was cut by 0 bases, the J end by 8 bases, with 14 bases between. The CDR3 DNA follows: TGTGCCAGCAGTGAAGCGGAGGGGAGGAAGGATTCACCCCTCCACTTT. It encodes CASSEAEGRKDSPLHF.

V and J are TRBV19 and TRBJ2-3; tentative D call: TRBD1 (5 bases). Trimming removed 9 bases at V and 6 bases at J, with 16 bases between. This CDR3 is 13 amino acids long. Germline V gives CDR1 LNHDA, CDR2 SQIVND (reference sequence). CDR3 sequence: CASLDRAGDTQYF. The CDR3 DNA reads as TGTGCCAGCCTAGACAGAGCCGGGGATACGCAGTATTTT.

The rearrangement joins TRBV30 to TRBJ1-3, with TRBD1 matching over 7 bases. V lost 2 bases to trimming and J lost 2 bases; unmatched junction nucleotides: 6. The CDR3 contains 15 residues. Germline V lookup: CDR1 GTSNPN, CDR2 SVGIG (reference sequence). CDR3 DNA: TGTGCCTGGAGTCCCCTTACAGGGGCTGGAAACACCATATATTTT. Amino acid sequence: CAWSPLTGAGNTIYF.

The chain couples TRBV18 to TRBJ2-1; 10 nucleotides match TRBD2. Unmatched junction bases numbered 8, after V lost 2 bases and J lost 7 bases. Germline V gene lookup returns CDR1 KGHSH and CDR2 LQKENI. The CDR3 has 16 amino acids. CDR3 sequence reads: CASSPTTSGIWNEQFF. The CDR3, as DNA: TGTGCCAGCTCACCAACTACTAGCGGGATTTGGAATGAGCAGTTCTTC. Using reference TRBV18 and TRBJ2-1 for the parts outside the CDR3, the full variable domain is NAGVMQNPRHLVRRRGQEARLRCSPMKGHSHVYWYRQLPEEGLKFMVYLQKENIIDESGMPKERFSAEFPKEGPSILRIQQVVRGDSAAYFCASSPTTSGIWNEQFFGPGTRLTVL.

V usage is TRBV3-1 (or the pseudogene TRBV3-2) and J usage is TRBJ1-2; tentative D call: TRBD1 (5 bases). The germline V gene encodes CDR1 LGHDT and CDR2 YNNKEL (reference sequence). There are 16 residues in the CDR3. Trimming took 4 bases from V and 5 from J, leaving 20 bases between them. The CDR3 loop reads CASSPETATYSYGYTF. The CDR3 coding sequence is TGTGCCAGCAGCCCGGAGACAGCAACTTACTCGTATGGCTACACCTTC.

Notes on this clone: The same CDR3 arises from other DNA sequences in this sample as well. This chain uses TRBV19 with TRBJ2-1; TRBD2 aligns across 12 bases. The CDR3 runs to 16 residues. Germline CDR1 and CDR2: LNHDA and SQIVND (reference sequence). Germline trimming cut 6 bases from V and 0 bases from J; bases unmatched to any gene: 3. In DNA, the CDR3 is TGTGCCAGTAGGAGGACTAGCGGGAACTCCTACAATGAGCAGTTCTTC. This translates into CASRRTSGNSYNEQFF.

The chain recombines TRBV19 with TRBJ2-1; 7 positions match TRBD1. Germline CDR1 LNHDA, CDR2 SQIVND (reference sequence). J gave up 9 bases and V 7 bases, and 9 bases lay outside the gene matches. The CDR3 length is 13 residues. The CDR3 spells CASMERGLGEQFF. The DNA of the CDR3 is TGTGCCAGTATGGAAAGGGGGCTGGGTGAGCAGTTCTTC. Filled out from reference TRBV19 and TRBJ2-1, the complete variable domain reads DGGITQSPKYLFRKEGQNVTLSCEQNLNHDAMYWYRQDPGQGLRLIYYSQIVNDFQKGDIAEGYSVSREKKESFPLTVTSAQKNPTAFYLCASMERGLGEQFFGPGTRLTVL.

V is TRBV9 and J is TRBJ2-1, with TRBD2 as a possible D gene (5 bases). The CDR3 is 14 residues long. With 0 bases removed from V and 7 bases from J, the gap between germline ends came to 11 bases. In germline, CDR1 is SGDLS, CDR2 YYNGEE. CDR3 in DNA: TGTGCCAGCAGCGTAGTTGCCGGGGTGAATGAGCAGTTCTTC. Amino acid sequence: CASSVVAGVNEQFF.

The rearrangement uses TRBV7-9 and TRBJ1-1; 8 bases match TRBD1. Trimming at V came to 2 bases and at J to 10 bases, leaving 12 bases not matched to a gene. The germline V gene encodes CDR1 SEHNR and CDR2 FQNEAQ (reference sequence). The CDR3 totals 15 residues. For the CDR3, the DNA is TGTGCCAGCAGCTTATCCCTGGACAGGGAAAAGGTAGCTTTCTTT. This codes for CASSLSLDREKVAFF.

The CDR3 loop is CASSRNPPTSGDTYEQYF. The DNA for the CDR3 is TGTGCCAGCAGCCGAAACCCACCGACTAGCGGTGACACCTACGAGCAGTACTTC. The chain couples TRBV4-2 to TRBJ2-7; 9 positions agree with TRBD2. This CDR3 spans 18 amino acids. Unmatched junction bases numbered 15, after V lost 4 bases and J lost 2 bases. Germline V gives CDR1 LGHNA, CDR2 YNFKEQ.

The chain combines TRBV19 with TRBJ2-3, with 8 bases aligning to TRBD1. The germline CDR1 and CDR2 sequences are LNHDA and SQIVND (reference sequence). CDR3 length equals 15 residues. V was pared by 2 bases and J by 6 bases, with 7 bases of the junction left unmatched. The CDR3 sequence is CASSITGGTGDTQYF. The CDR3 DNA reads as TGTGCCAGTAGTATAACAGGGGGGACCGGGGATACGCAGTATTTT.

The chain is built from TRBV7-9 and TRBJ2-3; TRBD1 might be the D (7 bases). Germline lookup yields CDR1 SEHNR and CDR2 FQNEAQ (reference sequence). V gave up 2 bases and J gave up 0 bases, with 12 bases separating them. This CDR3 is built from 16 residues. CDR3: CASSLSQGGSTDTQYF. The CDR3 nucleotides read TGTGCCAGCAGCTTATCGCAGGGGGGAAGCACAGATACGCAGTATTTT.

The V call is TRBV10-3, the J call TRBJ2-2, with D possibly matching TRBD1 (5 bases). The CDR3 covers 14 residues. Between the trimmed V and J ends, which lost 6 bases and 6 bases, there was a span of 14 bases. The germline V gene has CDR1 ENHRY and CDR2 SYGVKD. CDR3 sequence reads: CAIRDTVGAGELFF. In nucleotides, the CDR3 is TGTGCCATCAGGGACACCGTAGGCGCCGGGGAGCTGTTTTTT.

This clone appeared a single time. V is TRBV5-1 and J is TRBJ2-7; 7 bases line up with TRBD1. The CDR3 contains 14 residues. Germline V gene data show CDR1 as SGHRS and CDR2 as YFSETQ. The trim removed 4 bases at V and 7 bases at J, leaving 11 bases unmatched. CDR3 nucleotide sequence: TGCGCCAGCAGCGCCTACAGGGGACCTCAAGAGCAGTACTTC. This gives the protein CASSAYRGPQEQYF.

This chain uses TRBV5-5 with TRBJ1-2; 8 bases agree with TRBD1. The germline V gene encodes CDR1 SGHKS and CDR2 YYEKEE (reference sequence). With V trimmed by 3 bases and J by 6 bases, 7 bases remained unmatched. The CDR3 extends over 14 amino acids. Written as DNA, the CDR3 is TGTGCCAGCAGCTCGTTTCAGGGGGCGCATGGCTACACCTTC. Translation: CASSSFQGAHGYTF.

This chain connects TRBV7-2 to TRBJ2-6, with D possibly being TRBD2 (6 bases). The CDR3 is 17 residues long. Germline V lookup: CDR1 SGHTA, CDR2 FQGNSA. The ends were cut back, 1 base at V and 1 base at J, with 11 bases in the middle. The chain's CDR3 is CASSLVFGRSGANVLTF. DNA for the CDR3: TGTGCCAGCAGCTTAGTTTTTGGGAGGTCTGGGGCCAACGTCCTGACTTTC.

V usage is TRBV4-2 and J usage is TRBJ2-4; TRBD2 aligns across 11 bases. The CDR3 runs to 18 residues. Germline CDR1 reads LGHNA; CDR2 reads YNFKEQ. V was clipped by 0 bases and J by 0 bases; unmatched bases: 4. CDR3 sequence: CASSQELAGVLAKNIQYF. CDR3 sequence (DNA): TGTGCCAGCAGCCAAGAACTAGCGGGGGTACTAGCCAAAAACATTCAGTACTTC.

This clone was observed a single time. The chain recombines TRBV6-2 or TRBV6-3 with TRBJ2-1; D gene uncertain. V dropped 2 bases and J dropped 0 bases, with 11 bases sitting between them. The CDR3 has 16 residues. Germline values: CDR1 MNHEY, CDR2 SVGEGT. CDR3 residues: CASSYASTSSYNEQFF. The CDR3 nucleotides are TGTGCCAGCAGTTACGCTAGTACCAGCTCCTACAATGAGCAGTTCTTC.

The rearrangement uses TRBV2 and TRBJ1-1; 8 nucleotides match TRBD1. V was pared by 6 bases and J by 0 bases, with 9 bases of the junction left unmatched. Germline values: CDR1 SNHLY, CDR2 FYNNEI. This CDR3 spans 16 amino acids. CDR3 amino acids: CASRYRDRIMNTEAFF. DNA of the CDR3: TGTGCCAGCAGGTACCGGGACAGGATCATGAACACTGAAGCTTTCTTT.

The J gene is TRBJ1-6, the V gene TRBV30, with D perhaps TRBD1 (6 bases). In germline, CDR1 is GTSNPN, CDR2 SVGIG (reference sequence). The CDR3 runs to 14 residues. V lost 1 base, J lost 10 bases, and 14 bases lay in between. The CDR3 region is CAWSAGRGGSPLHF. CDR3 DNA: TGTGCCTGGAGTGCTGGCCGTGGGGGCTCACCCCTCCACTTT. Full variable domain (outside the CDR3, taken from reference TRBV30 and TRBJ1-6): SQTIHQWPATLVQPVGSPLSLECTVEGTSNPNLYWYRQAAGRGLQLLFYSVGIGQISSEVPQNLSASRPQDRQFILSSKKLLLSDSGFYLCAWSAGRGGSPLHFGNGTRLTVT.

This clone was detected once. This chain joins TRBV5-1 and TRBJ2-3, with a tentative D call TRBD1 (6 bases). V gave up 0 bases and J gave up 0 bases, with 8 bases separating them. CDR1 and CDR2 (germline): SGHRS, YFSETQ. The CDR3 contains 15 residues. The CDR3 here is CASSLGGPSTDTQYF. The CDR3 bases are TGCGCCAGCAGCTTGGGGGGGCCGAGCACAGATACGCAGTATTTT. Full variable domain (rest looked up from reference TRBV5-1 and TRBJ2-3): KAGVTQTPRYLIKTRGQQVTLSCSPISGHRSVSWYQQTPGQGLQFLFEYFSETQRNKGNFPGRFSGRQFSNSRSEMNVSTLELGDSALYLCASSLGGPSTDTQYFGPGTRLTVL.

This clone was seen more than once but under ten times. The V call is TRBV2, the J call TRBJ1-6; 8 bases line up with TRBD1. Trimming cost V 8 bases and J 4 bases; bases outside gene matches: 4. This CDR3 contains 14 residues. Germline-derived CDR1 and CDR2 are SNHLY and FYNNEI. In DNA, the CDR3 is TGTGCCAGCCAGGGGGCGGATTATAATTCACCCCTCCACTTT. Protein sequence: CASQGADYNSPLHF. Drawing the rest from reference TRBV2 and TRBJ1-6, the complete variable domain is EPEVTQTPSHQVTQMGQEVILRCVPISNHLYFYWYRQILGQKVEFLVSFYNNEISEKSEIFDDQFSVERPDGSNFTLKIRSTKLEDSAMYFCASQGADYNSPLHFGNGTRLTVT.